The source of this TCR beta chain is a study of identifying expanded T cells in peripheral blood. The germline CDR1 and CDR2 sequences are KGHSH and LQKENI. This CDR3 region has 18 residues. The V gene end was trimmed by 2 bases and the J gene end by 0 bases; junction bases not matched to a gene: 7. The table came from immunoSEQ multiplex PCR; TCRdb's copy has only in-frame clones and leaves some out. Of about 82,000 clones in the sample, approximately 90% are singletons; the top ten hold 7.3%. V and J are TRBV18 and TRBJ2-2; TRBD2 matches at 9 bases. The sequence was obtained from a person between 18 and 69 years old in good health. The sequenced sample consisted of blood. The CDR3 DNA sequence: TGTGCCAGCTCACCATCAGTAGCGGGAGTGGCGAACACCGGGGAGCTGTTTTTT. Encoded protein: CASSPSVAGVANTGELFF. Variable domain in full (rest from reference TRBV18 and TRBJ2-2): NAGVMQNPRHLVRRRGQEARLRCSPMKGHSHVYWYRQLPEEGLKFMVYLQKENIIDESGMPKERFSAEFPKEGPSILRIQQVVRGDSAAYFCASSPSVAGVANTGELFFGEGSRLTVL.